This entry lists 27 T cell receptor beta chains sequenced from one sample in a study of T cells in Graves' hyperthyroidism and ophthalmopathy (dated by TCRdb to between 2018 and 2020). Libraries were built with multiplex PCR. For sequencing, an Illumina HiSeq 2000 was employed. Amplification of TCR beta CDR3 regions was carried out from RNA transcripts. For the first round of RT-PCR on the TCR CDR3, the HTBI primer set was used together with the Qiagen OneStep RT-PCR kit. TCRdb's own reprocessing of the public reads used fastp at Q25 and MiXCR and kept productive beta chains. Each entry merges the rows of one CDR3 protein and shows their most common DNA and genes. This sample is represented by around 700,000 distinct CDR3 sequences; 18% of them were singletons. In total, the top ten clones hold around 17% of the sample. Source material: blood. Receptor source: a woman in her fifties or sixties with Graves' hyperthyroidism that later progressed to Graves' ophthalmopathy.

V usage is TRBV5-1 and J usage is TRBJ1-1; unclear D gene. This CDR3 has 13 amino acids. Trimming shortened V by 3 bases and J by 5 bases, and 11 bases separated the two germline ends. Germline assignment: CDR1 SGHRS and CDR2 YFSETQ. CDR3 amino acids: CASSSSPETEAFF. Written as DNA, the CDR3 is TGCGCCAGCAGCTCCTCCCCGGAGACTGAAGCTTTCTTT. The full variable domain, its missing parts supplied by reference TRBV5-1 and TRBJ1-1, is KAGVTQTPRYLIKTRGQQVTLSCSPISGHRSVSWYQQTPGQGLQFLFEYFSETQRNKGNFPGRFSGRQFSNSRSEMNVSTLELGDSALYLCASSSSPETEAFFGQGTRLTVV.

This clonotype was seen at least ten times. V is TRBV6-1 and J is TRBJ2-2; weak D call: TRBD2 (6 bases). V was trimmed by 9 bases and J by 5 bases, leaving 13 bases between them. Germline values: CDR1 MNHNS, CDR2 SASEGT. The CDR3 runs to 13 residues. CDR3 protein: CASWRARTGELFF. As DNA, the CDR3 is TGTGCCAGTTGGAGGGCAAGGACCGGGGAGCTGTTTTTT.

This chain joins TRBV6-1 and TRBJ1-2, with 10 bases identical to TRBD1. J gave up 7 bases and V 6 bases, and 11 bases lay outside the gene matches. This CDR3 spans 15 amino acids. From germline, CDR1 is MNHNS and CDR2 SASEGT. The CDR3 reads CASSITGTGVFGYTF. The CDR3 coding sequence is TGTGCCAGCAGCATCACCGGGACAGGGGTCTTTGGCTACACCTTC.

The J gene is TRBJ2-1, the V gene TRBV11-3; no reliable D call. Germline V gene lookup returns CDR1 SGHNT and CDR2 YENEEA. This CDR3 is built from 13 residues. Trimming took off 5 bases at V and 4 bases at J, with 9 bases between the two ends. Here the CDR3 reads CASSLTMYNEQFF. The CDR3 coding sequence is TGTGCCAGCAGCCTCACGATGTACAATGAGCAGTTCTTC.

This clonotype has ten or more counts. The chain employs TRBV20-1 and TRBJ2-1; no clear D. The length of the CDR3 is 12 residues. The germline CDR1 and CDR2 sequences are DFQATT and SNEGSKA (reference sequence). Trimming cost V 5 bases and J 9 bases, with 14 bases left between them. DNA of the CDR3: TGCAGTGCTCGCCCGTTTGACGCTGAGCAGTTCTTC. This translates into CSARPFDAEQFF.

This clonotype was seen once. This chain uses TRBV4-1 with TRBJ1-5, with D maybe TRBD1 (5 bases). CDR3 length: 15 residues. The V end lost 3 bases, the J end lost 7 bases, and 16 bases lay between the germline ends. Germline CDR1 is MGHRA and CDR2 is YSYEKL. CDR3 DNA: TGCGCCAGCAGCCAGCCGGCGATCGGGGGACAGCCCCAGCATTTT. Translated, it gives CASSQPAIGGQPQHF.

This clonotype was counted a few times. The gene calls are TRBV4-1 and TRBJ1-5, with D possibly matching TRBD1 (5 bases). This CDR3 contains 15 residues. Trimming left V 0 bases short and J 7 bases short, with 13 bases between. CDR1 and CDR2 from the germline V gene are MGHRA and YSYEKL. The CDR3: CASSQDGQGGQPQHF. The CDR3 DNA sequence: TGCGCCAGCAGCCAAGATGGGCAGGGCGGGCAGCCCCAGCATTTT.

Only a few counts were recorded for this clonotype. V and J are TRBV20-1 and TRBJ1-2; D is possibly TRBD1 (6 bases). Germline V gives CDR1 DFQATT, CDR2 SNEGSKA (reference sequence). Trimming removed 4 bases at V and 4 bases at J, with 13 bases between. The CDR3 loop spans 13 amino acids. The chain's CDR3 is CSAKQGKGYGYTF. In nucleotides, the CDR3 is TGCAGTGCTAAACAGGGTAAAGGCTATGGCTACACCTTC.

This clonotype showed up just a few times. The chain joins TRBV10-3 to TRBJ2-6, with 10 positions matching TRBD1. This CDR3 is 19 amino acids long. The germline gives CDR1 ENHRY, CDR2 SYGVKD. After removal of 5 bases from V and 3 bases from J, the junction contained 13 bases not matched to a gene. The CDR3 loop reads CAISRIRDRGNDGANVLTF. The CDR3 DNA reads TGTGCCATCAGTAGAATCCGGGACAGGGGTAATGATGGGGCCAACGTCCTGACTTTC.

This clonotype has a count of ten or more. The chain recombines TRBV7-2 with TRBJ1-4; D might be TRBD1 (5 bases). The CDR3 loop spans 15 amino acids. Germline-derived CDR1 and CDR2 are SGHTA and FQGNSA. The V gene lost 5 bases and the J gene lost 0 bases, with 10 bases spanning the gap. CDR3 region: CASSPGSATNEKLFF. The DNA for the CDR3 is TGTGCCAGCAGCCCAGGGAGTGCAACTAATGAAAAACTGTTTTTT.

This chain joins TRBV6-1 and TRBJ1-5; perhaps TRBD1 as D (5 bases). Germline V gene sequence: CDR1 MNHNS, CDR2 SASEGT. The CDR3 covers 14 residues. The V gene lost 3 bases and the J gene lost 11 bases, with 17 bases spanning the gap. The CDR3 coding sequence is TGTGCCAGCAGTGAGAGGACACGCATGAGGTCCCAGCATTTT. This gives the protein CASSERTRMRSQHF.

The chain links TRBV7-9 to TRBJ2-1; 10 nucleotides line up with TRBD2. The J segment lost 7 bases and the V segment lost 5 bases, leaving 14 bases of the junction unmatched. This CDR3 is 17 amino acids long. CDR1 SEHNR and CDR2 FQNEAQ come from the germline V gene (reference sequence). This CDR3 reads CASSLKTSGVFANEQFF. In DNA, the CDR3 is TGTGCCAGCAGCCTGAAAACTAGCGGGGTGTTTGCGAATGAGCAGTTCTTC.

This rearrangement joins TRBV2 to TRBJ2-1; tentatively, D is TRBD2 (6 bases). The CDR3 contains 17 residues. In germline, CDR1 is SNHLY, CDR2 FYNNEI. The germline V and J ends were trimmed by 5 bases and 0 bases, with 17 bases remaining between them. In DNA form, the CDR3 reads TGTGCCAGCAGTTTCCAACCGGGGGTAAGCTCCTACAATGAGCAGTTCTTC. Translating it yields CASSFQPGVSSYNEQFF.

The chain is built from TRBV5-1 and TRBJ1-5; tentatively, D is TRBD1 (5 bases). The V gene's germline CDR1 is SGHRS and CDR2 YFSETQ. The CDR3 loop spans 17 amino acids. Trimming took off 4 bases at V and 6 bases at J, with 23 bases between the two ends. The CDR3 loop is CASSPGGLGGGPQPQHF. The CDR3 DNA follows: TGCGCCAGCAGCCCGGGGGGTCTGGGAGGTGGTCCTCAGCCCCAGCATTTT. The complete variable domain, with remaining parts taken from reference TRBV5-1 and TRBJ1-5, reads KAGVTQTPRYLIKTRGQQVTLSCSPISGHRSVSWYQQTPGQGLQFLFEYFSETQRNKGNFPGRFSGRQFSNSRSEMNVSTLELGDSALYLCASSPGGLGGGPQPQHFGDGTRLSIL.

Ten or more counts support this clonotype. The CDR3 here is CASSLWPREGAEAFF. CDR3 coding DNA: TGTGCCAGCAGCTTGTGGCCGCGGGAGGGGGCTGAAGCTTTCTTT. V gene TRBV7-2 combines with J gene TRBJ1-1; D is possibly TRBD1 (6 bases). With 3 bases removed from V and 6 bases from J, the gap between germline ends came to 17 bases. The CDR3 consists of 15 residues. In germline, CDR1 is SGHTA, CDR2 FQGNSA.

This clonotype appeared many times. This chain joins TRBV7-8 and TRBJ2-1; TRBD2 aligns across 13 bases. V trimming: 5 bases; J trimming: 9 bases; junction bases outside the gene matches: 13. CDR3 length: 17 residues. Germline V CDR1 and CDR2: SGHVS, FQNEAQ. For the CDR3, the DNA is TGTGCCAGCAGCGAGAGAAAACTAGCGGGGGGGCCGGCTGAGCAGTTCTTC. This translates into CASSERKLAGGPAEQFF.

At least ten counts were recorded for this clonotype. The chain links TRBV20-1 to TRBJ2-7, with no clear D. The CDR3 consists of 14 residues. The ends were cut back, 5 bases at V and 3 bases at J, with 17 bases in the middle. Germline V CDR1 and CDR2: DFQATT, SNEGSKA (reference sequence). The CDR3 reads CSAFPTIGHYEQYF. In nucleotides, the CDR3 is TGCAGTGCTTTCCCAACAATTGGCCACTACGAGCAGTACTTC.

This clonotype was observed many times. This chain connects TRBV11-2 to TRBJ1-6; no clear D. The V gene lost 4 bases and the J gene lost 9 bases, with 10 bases spanning the gap. CDR1 SGHAT and CDR2 FQNNGV come from the germline V gene. The CDR3 spans 13 residues. The CDR3 sequence: CASSSHPLSPLHF. The CDR3 bases are TGTGCCAGCAGCTCACACCCGCTTTCACCCCTCCACTTT.

This clonotype was detected many times. This sequence joins TRBV27 and TRBJ1-1; D ambiguous. Trimming removed 6 bases at V and 2 bases at J, with 16 bases between. The CDR3 has 15 amino acids. CDR1 MNHEY and CDR2 SMNVEV come from the germline V gene (reference sequence). In nucleotides, the CDR3 is TGTGCCAGCAGGCCTATTGAGGGCGTCAACACTGAAGCTTTCTTT. Amino acid sequence: CASRPIEGVNTEAFF.

The chain couples TRBV13 to TRBJ2-1; D is unresolved. The DNA end lines up better with TRBJ2-7; the J call may be wrong. The CDR3 is 16 residues long. CDR1 is PRHDT and CDR2 is FYEKMQ in the germline V gene (reference sequence). The CDR3: CASSRHFGGSYNEQYF. The CDR3 coding sequence is TGTGCCAGCAGCCGTCATTTCGGCGGCTCCTACAATGAGCAGTACTTC.

J is TRBJ1-1 and V is TRBV29-1; D remains unclear. V was cut by 4 bases and J by 1 base, with 19 bases left in between. The germline V gene has CDR1 SQVTM and CDR2 ANQGSEA. The CDR3 extends over 16 amino acids. This chain's CDR3 is CSVGARGKEENTEAFF. DNA of the CDR3: TGCAGCGTTGGGGCCCGAGGGAAGGAGGAGAACACTGAAGCTTTCTTT.

This clonotype was picked up many times. The chain combines TRBV20-1 with TRBJ1-2; D remains ambiguous. The CDR3 runs to 12 residues. Between the trimmed V and J ends, which lost 6 bases and 9 bases, there was a span of 17 bases. Germline CDR1 and CDR2: DFQATT and SNEGSKA (reference sequence). CDR3 coding DNA: TGCAGTGCAACAGCCCTCCCGGGGAGCTACACCTTC. Translated, it gives CSATALPGSYTF.

This clonotype has at least ten counts. The rearrangement links TRBV5-1 to TRBJ2-1, with D hard to call. V lost 1 base and J 5 bases, leaving 7 bases between the germline ends. The CDR3 length is 13 residues. Germline CDR1 reads SGHRS; CDR2 reads YFSETQ. CDR3 DNA: TGCGCCAGCAGCTTGATCCTGGACAATGAGCAGTTCTTC. It yields the protein CASSLILDNEQFF.

This rearrangement joins TRBV27 to TRBJ2-5; a weak D match, TRBD2 (5 bases). With 6 bases removed from V and 3 bases from J, the gap between germline ends came to 17 bases. There are 15 residues in the CDR3. Germline V CDR1 and CDR2: MNHEY, SMNVEV (reference sequence). The CDR3 DNA is TGTGCCAGCAGAAGAACTAGGGCTGATGAAGAGACCCAGTACTTC. This gives the protein CASRRTRADEETQYF.

The chain recombines TRBV5-1 with TRBJ1-6; maybe TRBD1 (6 bases). The germline V gene has CDR1 SGHRS and CDR2 YFSETQ. The V end was cut by 3 bases, the J end by 7 bases, with 14 bases between. The CDR3 covers 15 residues. CDR3 protein: CASSSSGTQNSPLHF. CDR3 bases: TGCGCCAGCAGCTCCTCCGGGACACAGAATTCACCCCTCCACTTT. Combining the CDR3 with reference TRBV5-1 and TRBJ1-6 gives the whole variable domain KAGVTQTPRYLIKTRGQQVTLSCSPISGHRSVSWYQQTPGQGLQFLFEYFSETQRNKGNFPGRFSGRQFSNSRSEMNVSTLELGDSALYLCASSSSGTQNSPLHFGNGTRLTVT.

V gene TRBV7-6 combines with J gene TRBJ2-1, with unresolved D. The CDR3 runs to 15 residues. The germline CDR1 and CDR2 sequences are SGHVS and FNYEAQ. V was trimmed by 4 bases and J by 0 bases, leaving 10 bases between them. Here the CDR3 reads CASSSTTDSYNEQFF. CDR3 nucleotides: TGTGCCAGCAGCTCCACTACCGACTCCTACAATGAGCAGTTCTTC.

This clonotype was seen ten or more times. The chain links TRBV20-1 to TRBJ2-7, with D possibly matching TRBD2 (6 bases). The CDR3 runs 13 residues. V lost 6 bases, J lost 1 base, and 13 bases lay in between. Per the germline V gene, CDR1 is DFQATT and CDR2 is SNEGSKA (reference sequence). The CDR3 loop is CSARARGSYEQYF. The CDR3 DNA reads TGCAGTGCCAGGGCGCGGGGTTCCTACGAGCAGTACTTC.